The present TCR beta chain was sequenced within a study of blood T cell dynamics during melanoma immunotherapy (dated by TCRdb to 2020 to 2021). For the wider study: Patients with metastatic melanoma were treated with first-line pembrolizumab or nivolumab plus ipilimumab as standard of care in the United Kingdom. To find early correlates of response, the study profiled the peripheral T cell receptor repertoires of patients with metastatic melanoma both before and after one cycle of checkpoint inhibitor therapy. A training cohort was formed from consecutive patients, and a further independent group of patients from the same centre was pooled into an external validation set. The paper's findings and limits, for the study overall: The relatively small sample size was recognized as a factor that could limit how well the results generalize. Whether the T cell clones behind the repertoire changes were melanoma-specific or instead reflected general immune activation was something the study could not determine. A bifurcated reorganization of the PBMC repertoire at W3, with increased clonality or increased diversity, was observed in patients who later achieved disease control, unlike in progressors.

Relative to germline, V is 6 bases shorter and J is 0 bases shorter, with 9 bases between their ends. The CDR1 and CDR2 encoded by the germline V gene (reference sequence) are MNHNY and SVGAGI. The CDR3 runs 14 residues from the cysteine to the phenylalanine. Only the CDR3 DNA is retained, 42 bases long and in frame from the first base. The meaning of the sample's time point label: pre-treatment baseline. Blood samples were taken before treatment (T0) and at week 3 (W3), following the first cycle of checkpoint blockade. Except for a couple of patients with rapid clinical progression, response was assessed 12 weeks after the first infusion by RECIST 1.1; disease control meant complete response, partial response or stable disease. Patients with prior systemic cancer treatment, concomitant immunosuppressant therapy or synchronous other active malignancies were excluded. Bulk PBMC and plasma cell-free DNA were both sequenced for TCR beta so that circulating cells and T cell turnover could be tracked. PBMC were isolated from blood with Lymphoprep and SepMate tubes, followed by red cell lysis. QIAamp DNA Blood Mini kits were used to extract DNA from both PBMC and sorted T cell subsets.

Of note for this clone: Its antigen is not yet known. Base-call qualities are not available, and no considerably larger clone is one nucleotide away.

Every bulk PBMC sample had a fixed 350 ng of DNA loaded. TCR beta CDR3 sequences were amplified from genomic DNA using the immunoSEQ TCRb Assay kit according to manufacturer instructions. The KAPA Library Quantification Kit for Illumina platforms was used to quantify pooled libraries by qPCR. Pooled libraries were clustered at roughly 0.6-1.1 pM and sequenced on an Illumina NextSeq 500. Per the source publication's procedure: TCR data were analyzed using immunoSEQ ANALYZER and the R LymphoSeq package. A rearrangement efficiency score was calculated as productive divided by the sum of productive and non-productive CDR3 sequences. Clonality was measured with the Gini coefficient and diversity with the Renyi index at alpha=1, and both measures were compared pairwise between timepoints within each patient. In LymphoSeq, clonal relatedness was computed with an edit distance of 3 and repertoire similarity was computed with the Bhattacharyya coefficient. To classify response, a linear discriminant analysis based on week-3 changes in clonality and diversity was built with the R MASS and caret packages. In TCRdb, the immuneACCESS table is reduced to in-frame sequences with V and J assigned. These tables do not hold every clone; where another copy was compared, an unresolved V gene accounts for under half, and the others remain unexplained. For V, J and clone size, that table is used; D and trimming come from the DNA. A total of approximately 25,000 clones appear in this sample, roughly 87% of them only once. Roughly 4.8% of the sample lies in the top ten.

The source was blood, collected from a patient treated with checkpoint blockade. The source of this sequence is a human donor with melanoma. The sequence links TRBV6-6 to TRBJ2-1, with TRBD2 perhaps the D gene, on 5 matching bases. The sequence in DNA is TGTGCCAGCAGAAGAGCGGCCTCCTACAATGAGCAGTTCTTC. The resulting protein is CASRRAASYNEQFF.